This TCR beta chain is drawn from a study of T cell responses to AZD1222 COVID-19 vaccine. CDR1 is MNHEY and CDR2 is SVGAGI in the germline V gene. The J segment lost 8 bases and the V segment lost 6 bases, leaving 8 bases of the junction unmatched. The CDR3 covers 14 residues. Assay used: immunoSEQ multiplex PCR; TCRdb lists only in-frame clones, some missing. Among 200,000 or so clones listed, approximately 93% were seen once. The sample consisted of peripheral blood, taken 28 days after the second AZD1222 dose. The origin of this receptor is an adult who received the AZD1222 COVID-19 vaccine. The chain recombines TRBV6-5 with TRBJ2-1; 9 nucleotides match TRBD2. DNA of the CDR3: TGTGCCAGCAGAGGTGCGGGGGGGGTAGATGAGCAGTTCTTC. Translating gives CASRGAGGVDEQFF.